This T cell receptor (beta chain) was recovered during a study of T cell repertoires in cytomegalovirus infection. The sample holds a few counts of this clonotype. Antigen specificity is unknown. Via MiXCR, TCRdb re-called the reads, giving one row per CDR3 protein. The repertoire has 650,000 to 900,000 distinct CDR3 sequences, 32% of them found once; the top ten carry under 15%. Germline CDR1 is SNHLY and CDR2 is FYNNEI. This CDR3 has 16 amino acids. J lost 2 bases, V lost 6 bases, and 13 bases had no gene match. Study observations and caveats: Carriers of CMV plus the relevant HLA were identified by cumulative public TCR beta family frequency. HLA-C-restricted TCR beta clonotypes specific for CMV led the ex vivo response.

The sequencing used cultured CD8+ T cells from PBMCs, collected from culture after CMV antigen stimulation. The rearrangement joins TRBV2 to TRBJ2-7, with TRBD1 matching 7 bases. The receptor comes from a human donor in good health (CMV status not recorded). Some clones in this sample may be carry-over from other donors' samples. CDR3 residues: CASSYSPGTETYEQYV. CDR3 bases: TGTGCCAGCAGCTACAGTCCCGGGACAGAGACCTACGAGCAGTACGTC.